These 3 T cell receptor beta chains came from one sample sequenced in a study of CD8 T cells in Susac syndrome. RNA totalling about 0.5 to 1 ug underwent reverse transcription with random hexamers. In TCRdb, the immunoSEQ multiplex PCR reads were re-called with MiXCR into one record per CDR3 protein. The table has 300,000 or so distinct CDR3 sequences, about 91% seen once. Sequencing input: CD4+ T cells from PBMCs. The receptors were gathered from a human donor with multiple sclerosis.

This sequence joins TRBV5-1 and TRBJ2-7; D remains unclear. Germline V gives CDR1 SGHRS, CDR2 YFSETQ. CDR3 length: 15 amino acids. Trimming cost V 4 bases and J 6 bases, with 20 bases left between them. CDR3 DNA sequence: TGCGCCAGCAGCCGGCCAGGTCTGACGGAGCCCGAGCAGTACTTC. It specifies CASSRPGLTEPEQYF. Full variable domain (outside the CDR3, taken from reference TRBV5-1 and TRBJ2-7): KAGVTQTPRYLIKTRGQQVTLSCSPISGHRSVSWYQQTPGQGLQFLFEYFSETQRNKGNFPGRFSGRQFSNSRSEMNVSTLELGDSALYLCASSRPGLTEPEQYFGPGTRLTVT.

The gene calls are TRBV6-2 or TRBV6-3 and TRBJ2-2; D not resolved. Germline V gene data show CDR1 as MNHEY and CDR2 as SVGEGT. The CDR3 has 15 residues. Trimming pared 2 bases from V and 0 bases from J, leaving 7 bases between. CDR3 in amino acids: CASSYVAANTGELFF. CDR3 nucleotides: TGTGCCAGCAGTTACGTTGCGGCGAACACCGGGGAGCTGTTTTTT.

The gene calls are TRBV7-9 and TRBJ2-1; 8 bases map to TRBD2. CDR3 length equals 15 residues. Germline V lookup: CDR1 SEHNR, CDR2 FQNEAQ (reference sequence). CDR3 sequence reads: CATGWALADLNEQFF. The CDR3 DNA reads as TGTGCGACCGGCTGGGCACTAGCGGATCTCAATGAGCAGTTCTTC. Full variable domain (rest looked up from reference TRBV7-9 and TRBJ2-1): DTGVSQNPRHKITKRGQNVTFRCDPISEHNRLYWYRQTLGQGPEFLTYFQNEAQLEKSRLLSDRFSAERPKGSFSTLEIQRTEQGDSAMYLCATGWALADLNEQFFGPGTRLTVL.